This T cell receptor (beta chain) is drawn from a study of cytomegalovirus exposure and HLA in healthy donors. At the level of the study: An analysis done earlier identified almost 120 million unique TCR beta sequences from 150 million to 200 million T cells.

Germline V gene data show CDR1 as MNHEY and CDR2 as SVGAGI. The CDR3 runs 15 residues. V was clipped by 4 bases and J by 2 bases, with 15 bases between them. Study results and caveats: In a later analysis, HLA-C alleles had the fewest associated TCRs, DRB1 alleles the most. The majority of CMV-associated TCR beta chains were reported as apparently HLA-restricted in a later analysis. For most TCR sequences rarity was the rule, although some public TCRs occurred in many donors.

The PCR used 60 Vbeta and 13 Jbeta primers. Profiled with immunoSEQ multiplex PCR; TCRdb holds only in-frame clones, not every one. The table records tens of thousands of clones, less than 80% of them present only once. As to this clone: The antigen is undetermined.

The sequence derives from a boy aged 5-17 years in good health and CMV-seropositive. The chain recombines TRBV6-5 with TRBJ2-7; weak D call: TRBD2 (5 bases). The specimen was PBMCs. CDR3 coding DNA: TGTGCCAGCAGTTTCGGAGAGGGCAGAACCTACGAGCAGTACTTC. Translation gives CASSFGEGRTYEQYF.